Described below is a single TCR beta chain sequence and its context. The clone's antigen remains unknown. No clone much larger than this one lies a single base away; base qualities are absent. Peripheral blood CD8+ and CD4+ T cells from healthy donors, Susac syndrome patients and multiple sclerosis patients were profiled using high-throughput TCR beta sequencing. The multiple sclerosis controls were treatment-naive patients who had stable or active relapsing-remitting disease and met the revised McDonald criteria. CD8+ TEMRA cells were enriched by FACS, while bulk CD8+ and CD4+ T cells were purified by magnetic negative isolation. Blood was drawn into EDTA tubes, processed within 24 hours, and PBMCs were isolated by density gradient centrifugation. PBMCs intended for TCR sequencing were cryopreserved in liquid nitrogen and were subsequently thawed in a 37 degrees C water bath. A purity of at least 90% was achieved for sorted or isolated CD4+, CD8+ and CD8+ TEMRA cells.

The data were taken from a study of CD8 T cells in Susac syndrome (dated by TCRdb to between 2018 and 2021). Looking at the study overall: Whether CD8+ T cell activation and differentiation in Susac syndrome was antigen driven was tested using repertoire sequencing. CD8+ T cell repertoire clonality was compared between eleven to twelve healthy donors, some 14 Susac syndrome patients and 15 multiple sclerosis patients.

From cysteine to phenylalanine, the CDR3 is 15 amino acids long. Just CDR3 DNA is preserved here, 45 bases in frame from base 1. Compared with germline, V lacks 1 base and J lacks 4 bases; bases without a gene match: 8. The germline V gene sets CDR1 to SQVTM and CDR2 to ANQGSEA. Overall results and qualifications from the work: The TCR sequencing and HLA analysis was acknowledged to have included a relatively small number of individuals.

RNA was extracted using the RNeasy kit, and roughly 0.5 to 1 ug of the RNA was reverse transcribed with random hexamers. TCR beta CDR3 regions were amplified with the immunoSEQ multiplex PCR assay covering 54 Vbeta and 13 Jbeta segments. PCR amplification bias was corrected by using a synthetic template baseline for primer optimization and computational correction. Per the original workflow: Reads were annotated to V, D and J genes according to IMGT and were analyzed with immunoSEQ Analyzer, with only productive sequences retained. Clonality was computed as one minus Shannon entropy normalized by log2 of the number of productive unique sequences. For each patient and control, public and private clones were evaluated within the 100 most prevalent clones. Clones were defined as Susac-specific when absent from the healthy and MS cohorts, from approximately 1,100 published viral clones and from other ImmuneACCESS disease sequences. Starting from the raw public reads, TCRdb applied fastp trimming at Q25, assembled clones with MiXCR and retained in-frame beta chains. Each record represents a unique CDR3 protein, reported with the most common genes and DNA among its rows. These V and J calls rely on TCRdb rather than the paper's analysis. Here the sample has approximately 120,000 distinct CDR3 sequences; 93% occur a single time. The ten largest clones take up less than 0.4% of the sample.

The material sequenced was CD8+ T cells from PBMCs. The TCR comes from a human donor with multiple sclerosis. This sequence uses TRBV29-1 and TRBJ2-7; TRBD1 agrees with 9 junctional bases. The CDR3 protein sequence reads: CSVEVEQGALYEQYF. The DNA reads TGCAGCGTTGAAGTTGAACAGGGGGCTCTATACGAGCAGTACTTC.